Sequencing of this T cell receptor beta chain was carried out in a study of cytomegalovirus exposure and HLA in healthy donors. Study details: A prior analysis found 117 million unique TCR beta sequences from 150 million to 200 million T cells.

This CDR3 region has 11 residues. Germline V CDR1 and CDR2: MNHEY, SMNVEV (reference sequence). The V and J ends lost 6 bases and 10 bases, in that order; junction bases with no gene match: 3. Study-level findings and limits: Across donors, most TCRs were seen rarely, yet some public ones were widespread. A later analysis showed HLA-associated TCR beta chains outstripping equally common others in clonal expansion. Immune exposure information comprised only CMV serostatus.

The PCR was carried out with 60 Vbeta primers and 13 Jbeta primers. Assay: immunoSEQ multiplex PCR; the TCRdb copy retains only in-frame clones and omits some. The data contain a few hundred thousand clones, 70% to 90% of them singletons. With regard to this clone: As yet, its antigen is unknown.

V and J are TRBV27 and TRBJ1-1; 9 bases are shared with TRBD1. This clonotype was obtained from a woman aged 18-29 years in good health and CMV-seronegative. The sequencing sample was made of PBMCs. CDR3 nucleotides: TGTGCCAGCAGCTCGGGACAGGGAGCTTTCTTT. Residues: CASSSGQGAFF.